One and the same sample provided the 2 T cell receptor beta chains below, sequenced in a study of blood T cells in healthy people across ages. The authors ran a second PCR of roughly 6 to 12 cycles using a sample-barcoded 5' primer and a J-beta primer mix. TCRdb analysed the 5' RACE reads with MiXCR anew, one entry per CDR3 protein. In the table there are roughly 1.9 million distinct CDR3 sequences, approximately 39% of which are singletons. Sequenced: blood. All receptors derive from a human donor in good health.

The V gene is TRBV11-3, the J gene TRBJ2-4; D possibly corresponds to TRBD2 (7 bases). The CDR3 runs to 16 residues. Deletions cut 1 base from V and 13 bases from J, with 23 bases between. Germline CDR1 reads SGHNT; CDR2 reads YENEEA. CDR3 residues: CASSLGHGSGGQEQYF. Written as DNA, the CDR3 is TGTGCCAGCAGCTTAGGCCACGGATCGGGGGGCCAGGAGCAGTACTTC.

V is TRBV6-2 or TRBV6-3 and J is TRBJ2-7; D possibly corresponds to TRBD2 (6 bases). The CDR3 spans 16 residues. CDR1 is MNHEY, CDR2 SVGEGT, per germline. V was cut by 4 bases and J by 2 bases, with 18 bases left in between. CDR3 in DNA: TGTGCCAGCAGTTTCCGGGACTCTACTCCCCCCTACGAGCAGTACTTC. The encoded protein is CASSFRDSTPPYEQYF.